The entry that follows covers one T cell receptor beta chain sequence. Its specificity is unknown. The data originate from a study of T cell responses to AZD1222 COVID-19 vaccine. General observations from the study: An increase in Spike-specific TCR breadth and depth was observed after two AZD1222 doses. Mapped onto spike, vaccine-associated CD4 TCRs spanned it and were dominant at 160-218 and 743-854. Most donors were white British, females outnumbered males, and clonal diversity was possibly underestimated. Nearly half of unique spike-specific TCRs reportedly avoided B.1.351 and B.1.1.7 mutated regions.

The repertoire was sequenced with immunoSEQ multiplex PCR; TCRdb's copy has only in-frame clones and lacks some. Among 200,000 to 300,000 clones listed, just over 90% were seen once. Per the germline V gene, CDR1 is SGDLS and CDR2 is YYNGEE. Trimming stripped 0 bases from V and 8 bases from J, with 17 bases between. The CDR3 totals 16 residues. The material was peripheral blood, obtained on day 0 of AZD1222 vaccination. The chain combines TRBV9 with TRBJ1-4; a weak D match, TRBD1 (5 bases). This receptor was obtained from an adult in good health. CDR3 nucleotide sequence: TGTGCCAGCAGCGTAGCCGCGATGGCAGGGAGCGAAAAACTGTTTTTT. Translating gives CASSVAAMAGSEKLFF.